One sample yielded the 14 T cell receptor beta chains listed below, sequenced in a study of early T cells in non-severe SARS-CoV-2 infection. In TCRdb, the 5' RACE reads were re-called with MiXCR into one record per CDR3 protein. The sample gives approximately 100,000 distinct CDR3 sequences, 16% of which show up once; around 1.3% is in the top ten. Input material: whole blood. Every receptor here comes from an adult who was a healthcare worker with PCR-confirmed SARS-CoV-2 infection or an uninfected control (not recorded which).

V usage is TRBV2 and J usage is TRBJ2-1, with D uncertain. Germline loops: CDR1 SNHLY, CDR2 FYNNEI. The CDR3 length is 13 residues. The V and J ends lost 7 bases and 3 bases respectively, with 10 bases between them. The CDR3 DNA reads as TGTGCCAGCACCCGGAGCAACTACAATGAGCAGTTCTTC. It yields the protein CASTRSNYNEQFF.

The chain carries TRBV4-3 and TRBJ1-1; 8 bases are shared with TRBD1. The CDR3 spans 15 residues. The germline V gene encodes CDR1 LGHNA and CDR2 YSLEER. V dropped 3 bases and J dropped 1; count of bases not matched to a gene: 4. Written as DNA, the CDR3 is TGCGCCAGCAGCCATCTAGGACAGGGGAACACTGAAGCTTTCTTT. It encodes CASSHLGQGNTEAFF.

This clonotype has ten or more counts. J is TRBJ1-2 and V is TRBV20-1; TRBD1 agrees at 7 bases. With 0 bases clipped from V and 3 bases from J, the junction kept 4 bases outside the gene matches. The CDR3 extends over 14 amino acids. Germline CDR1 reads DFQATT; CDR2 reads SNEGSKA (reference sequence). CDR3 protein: CSARDMGTDYGYTF. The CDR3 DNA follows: TGCAGTGCTAGAGACATGGGGACAGACTATGGCTACACCTTC.

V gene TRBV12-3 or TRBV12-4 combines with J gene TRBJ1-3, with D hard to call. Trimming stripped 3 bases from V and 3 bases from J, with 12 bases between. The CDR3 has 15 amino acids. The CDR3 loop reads CASSFGGFDGNTIYF. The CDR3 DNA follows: TGTGCCAGCAGTTTCGGCGGTTTTGATGGAAACACCATATATTTT.

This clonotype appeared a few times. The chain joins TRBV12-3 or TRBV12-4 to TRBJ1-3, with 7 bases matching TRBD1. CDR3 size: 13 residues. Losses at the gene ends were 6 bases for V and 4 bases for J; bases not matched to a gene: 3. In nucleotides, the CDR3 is TGTGCCAGCAGACGGGACAGCGGAAACACCATATATTTT. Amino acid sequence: CASRRDSGNTIYF.

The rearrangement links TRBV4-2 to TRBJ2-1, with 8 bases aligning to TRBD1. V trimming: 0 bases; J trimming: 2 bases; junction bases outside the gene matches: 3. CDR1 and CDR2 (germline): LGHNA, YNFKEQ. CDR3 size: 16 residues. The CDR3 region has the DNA TGTGCCAGCAGCCAAGAGGACAGGGAAGCCTACAATGAGCAGTTCTTC. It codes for CASSQEDREAYNEQFF.

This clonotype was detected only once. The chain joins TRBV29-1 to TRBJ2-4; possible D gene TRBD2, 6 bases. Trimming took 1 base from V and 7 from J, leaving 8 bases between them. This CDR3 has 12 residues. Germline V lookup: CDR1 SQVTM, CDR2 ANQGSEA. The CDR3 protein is CSVEVGGNIQYF. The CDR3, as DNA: TGCAGCGTTGAAGTGGGGGGTAACATTCAGTACTTC.

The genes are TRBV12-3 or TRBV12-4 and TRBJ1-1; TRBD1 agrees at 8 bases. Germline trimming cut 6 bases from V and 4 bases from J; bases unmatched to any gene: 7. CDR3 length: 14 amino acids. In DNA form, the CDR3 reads TGTGCCAGCAGAGACGGTGACAGGGGCACTGAAGCTTTCTTT. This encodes CASRDGDRGTEAFF.

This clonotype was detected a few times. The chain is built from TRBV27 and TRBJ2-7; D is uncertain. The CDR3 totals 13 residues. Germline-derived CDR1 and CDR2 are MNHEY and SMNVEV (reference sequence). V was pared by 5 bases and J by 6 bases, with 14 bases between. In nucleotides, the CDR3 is TGTGCCAGCAGTACCAGTCCCCCTGTCGAGCAGTACTTC. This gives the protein CASSTSPPVEQYF.

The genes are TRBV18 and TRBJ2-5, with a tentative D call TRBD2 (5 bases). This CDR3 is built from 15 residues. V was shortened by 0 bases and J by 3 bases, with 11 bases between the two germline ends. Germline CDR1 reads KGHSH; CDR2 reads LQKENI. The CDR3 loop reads CASSPPSGWEETQYF. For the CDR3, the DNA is TGTGCCAGCTCACCACCGAGCGGCTGGGAAGAGACCCAGTACTTC.

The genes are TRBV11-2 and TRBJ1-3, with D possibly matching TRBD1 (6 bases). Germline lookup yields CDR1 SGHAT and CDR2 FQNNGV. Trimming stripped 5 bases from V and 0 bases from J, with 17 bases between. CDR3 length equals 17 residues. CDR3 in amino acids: CASSPGERRSSGNTIYF. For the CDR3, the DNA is TGTGCCAGCAGCCCAGGGGAGAGGCGAAGCTCTGGAAACACCATATATTTT.

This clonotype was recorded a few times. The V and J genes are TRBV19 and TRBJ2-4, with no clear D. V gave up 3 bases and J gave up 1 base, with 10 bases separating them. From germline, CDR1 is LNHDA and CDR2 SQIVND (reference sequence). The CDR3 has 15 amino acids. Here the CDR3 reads CASSILWGAKNIQYF. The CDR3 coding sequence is TGTGCCAGTAGTATTCTGTGGGGTGCCAAAAACATTCAGTACTTC.

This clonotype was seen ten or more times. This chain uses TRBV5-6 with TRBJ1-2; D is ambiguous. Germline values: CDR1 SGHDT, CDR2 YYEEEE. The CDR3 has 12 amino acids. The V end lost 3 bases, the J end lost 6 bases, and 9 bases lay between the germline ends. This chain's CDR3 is CASSSYGNGYTF. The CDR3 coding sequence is TGTGCCAGCAGCTCTTATGGGAATGGCTACACCTTC.

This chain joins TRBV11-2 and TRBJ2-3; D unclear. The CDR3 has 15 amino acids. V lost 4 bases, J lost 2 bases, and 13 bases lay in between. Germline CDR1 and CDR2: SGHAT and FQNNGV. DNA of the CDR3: TGTGCCAGCAGCTCAACACCGACGTTCACAGATACGCAGTATTTT. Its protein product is CASSSTPTFTDTQYF.